This T cell receptor (beta chain) was found in a study of PD-1 blockade in classical Hodgkin lymphoma. Germline lookup yields CDR1 SGHRS and CDR2 YFSETQ. The CDR3 sequence is 18 residues long. The V and J ends lost 3 bases and 5 bases, in that order; junction bases with no gene match: 11. There was relapse after autologous stem cell transplantation in every patient, and there was variation in brentuximab vedotin exposure. Data came from immunoSEQ multiplex PCR; TCRdb stores just in-frame clones and leaves some out. The sample consists of some 25,000 clones, almost 85% of them appearing once. This clonotype originated in a human donor with classical Hodgkin lymphoma. This chain connects TRBV5-1 to TRBJ2-3; 14 nucleotides align to TRBD2. The sample consisted of peripheral blood mononuclear cells (PBMCs), taken before the second cycle of nivolumab. The CDR3 nucleotides are TGCGCCAGCAGCTCCGTCCCGGGACTAGCGGGGGAGAAAGATACGCAGTATTTT. Translation: CASSSVPGLAGEKDTQYF.